Below, 29 T cell receptor beta chains from the same sample are listed, as sequenced in a study of CD8 T cells in ankylosing spondylitis listed by TCRdb under 2017. The library was generated by 5' RACE. TCRdb shows the sequencer as Illumina HiSeq 2500. TCRdb redid the processing of the public reads, applying fastp at Q25 and MiXCR, and retained in-frame beta chains. Every distinct CDR3 protein forms one entry, paired with its most common genes and DNA. The sample table records about 100,000 distinct CDR3 sequences; less than 25% of these occur just once. The ten largest clones represent more than 9% of the sample. Sequencing input: synovial fluid, either unsorted or a sorted T cell fraction (not recorded which). These receptors all stem from a male donor with ankylosing spondylitis.

CDR3 protein: CASSSPGNEQYF. CDR3 sequence (DNA): TGTGCCAGCAGCTCACCAGGGAACGAGCAGTACTTC. The J gene is TRBJ2-7, the V gene TRBV7-2; D may be TRBD1 (5 bases). Germline V CDR1 and CDR2: SGHTA, FQGNSA. This CDR3 is built from 12 residues. Trimming removed 4 bases from V and 5 bases from J, with 9 bases in between. Looking up the rest from reference TRBV7-2 and TRBJ2-7 gives the full variable domain: GAGVSQSPSNKVTEKGKDVELRCDPISGHTALYWYRQSLGQGLEFLIYFQGNSAPDKSGLPSDRFSAERTGGSVSTLTIQRTQQEDSAVYLCASSSPGNEQYFGPGTRLTVT.

This clonotype was observed a few times. The genes are TRBV20-1 and TRBJ2-1; 9 bases map to TRBD2. CDR3 length: 15 amino acids. Per the germline V gene, CDR1 is DFQATT and CDR2 is SNEGSKA (reference sequence). With V trimmed by 3 bases and J by 8 bases, 11 bases remained unmatched. CDR3 region: CSARSWASGNDEQFF. CDR3 nucleotides: TGCAGTGCTAGGTCCTGGGCTAGCGGGAACGATGAGCAGTTCTTC.

CDR3 nucleotide sequence: TGTGCCAGCAGTCACCCGGGACTTCTAGCGTACGAGCAGTACTTC. Protein: CASSHPGLLAYEQYF. V gene TRBV28 combines with J gene TRBJ2-7; maybe TRBD2 (6 bases). Germline V CDR1 and CDR2: MDHEN, SYDVKM. Trimming shortened V by 5 bases and J by 4 bases, and 18 bases separated the two germline ends. This CDR3 has 15 amino acids.

This clonotype was picked up a small number of times. This chain joins TRBV29-1 and TRBJ2-1; D ambiguous. Per germline, CDR1 SQVTM and CDR2 ANQGSEA. V lost 7 bases and J lost 0, with 13 bases in between. The CDR3 has 14 amino acids. The CDR3 DNA sequence: TGCAGCGCCCGCTGGGCGTCCTCCTACAATGAGCAGTTCTTC. It codes for CSARWASSYNEQFF.

J is TRBJ1-6 and V is TRBV7-8; D gene ambiguous. The CDR3 covers 15 residues. The germline V gene has CDR1 SGHVS and CDR2 FQNEAQ. Trimming removed 1 base at V and 4 bases at J, with 8 bases between. The CDR3 reads CASSLEGFYNSPLHF. CDR3 coding DNA: TGTGCCAGCAGCTTAGAGGGTTTTTATAATTCACCCCTCCACTTT.

This clonotype was picked up many times. This chain links TRBV20-1 with TRBJ2-5; D gene ambiguous. Trimming removed 1 base from V and 2 bases from J, with 11 bases in between. The CDR3 covers 14 residues. The germline V gene encodes CDR1 DFQATT and CDR2 SNEGSKA (reference sequence). CDR3 protein: CSARGWKEQETQYF. In nucleotides, the CDR3 is TGCAGTGCTAGAGGCTGGAAAGAACAAGAGACCCAGTACTTC.

In this sample, this clonotype turned up many times. This sequence joins TRBV5-1 and TRBJ2-1, with 8 bases lining up with TRBD1. The V gene end was trimmed by 7 bases and the J gene end by 5 bases; junction bases not matched to a gene: 8. The CDR3 is made up of 14 amino acids. Germline V gene lookup returns CDR1 SGHRS and CDR2 YFSETQ. CDR3 sequence reads: CASGVQGVNNEQFF. CDR3 in DNA: TGCGCCAGCGGGGTACAGGGGGTTAACAATGAGCAGTTCTTC.

The chain links TRBV15 to TRBJ1-1; D is unclear. The CDR3 contains 12 residues. Trimming pared 5 bases from V and 6 bases from J, leaving 10 bases between. The germline V gene encodes CDR1 LNHNV and CDR2 YYDKDF (reference sequence). CDR3 nucleotides: TGTGCCACCAGCCTTCTGGGGTCTGAAGCTTTCTTT. This sequence encodes CATSLLGSEAFF. The full variable domain, rest sourced from reference TRBV15 and TRBJ1-1, is DAMVIQNPRYQVTQFGKPVTLSCSQTLNHNVMYWYQQKSSQAPKLLFHYYDKDFNNEADTPDNFQSRRPNTSFCFLDIRSPGLGDTAMYLCATSLLGSEAFFGQGTRLTVV.

The chain recombines TRBV6-2 or TRBV6-3 with TRBJ2-3, with unresolved D. CDR1 is MNHEY, CDR2 SVGEGT, per germline. The CDR3 has 13 residues. The ends were cut back, 0 bases at V and 2 bases at J, with 3 bases in the middle. The CDR3 DNA sequence: TGTGCCAGCAGTTACTCCCACACAGATACGCAGTATTTT. Translated, it gives CASSYSHTDTQYF.

This sequence joins TRBV20-1 and TRBJ2-3; 7 bases map to TRBD1. Trimming removed 5 bases from V and 4 bases from J; junction bases left unmatched: 9. Germline CDR1 DFQATT, CDR2 SNEGSKA (reference sequence). CDR3 size: 14 residues. The CDR3 nucleotides read TGCAGTGCTCCCGACAGGGTAGAGGCAGATACGCAGTATTTT. Protein: CSAPDRVEADTQYF.

The chain combines TRBV7-6 with TRBJ2-2, with D perhaps TRBD1 or TRBD2 (6 bases each). The germline gives CDR1 SGHVS, CDR2 FNYEAQ. The CDR3 length is 17 residues. With 6 bases removed from V and 5 bases from J, the gap between germline ends came to 22 bases. The DNA for the CDR3 is TGTGCCAGCAGTTTTCGGGCCCGGGGGCGTAGAACCGGGGAGCTGTTTTTT. Translated: CASSFRARGRRTGELFF.

V is TRBV9 and J is TRBJ1-6; possibly TRBD1 for D (5 bases). Germline V CDR1 and CDR2: SGDLS, YYNGEE. The V and J ends lost 3 bases and 7 bases respectively, with 17 bases between them. CDR3 size: 16 residues. The CDR3 nucleotides are TGTGCCAGCAGCGACCCCCAGGGTTTCAACAATTCACCCCTCCACTTT. Translation gives CASSDPQGFNNSPLHF.

This clonotype showed up many times. The V gene is TRBV11-3, the J gene TRBJ2-1; 8 positions agree with TRBD2. The CDR3 has 16 amino acids. The germline V gene has CDR1 SGHNT and CDR2 YENEEA. V gave up 4 bases and J gave up 13 bases; unmatched junction bases: 18. CDR3 sequence reads: CASSSNRERELLYQFF. The CDR3 DNA reads as TGTGCCAGCAGCTCAAACAGGGAGCGGGAGCTGCTCTACCAGTTCTTC.

The chain recombines TRBV20-1 with TRBJ1-2; 7 bases fit TRBD1. V dropped 0 bases and J dropped 4; count of bases not matched to a gene: 2. The CDR3 has 13 residues. CDR1 DFQATT and CDR2 SNEGSKA come from the germline V gene (reference sequence). Written as DNA, the CDR3 is TGCAGTGCTAGAGAATCAGGGGGCTATGGCTACACCTTC. It specifies CSARESGGYGYTF.

This clonotype has at least ten counts. This sequence joins TRBV20-1 and TRBJ2-1, with 8 bases that match TRBD2. The CDR3 contains 11 residues. V trimming: 7 bases; J trimming: 7 bases; junction bases outside the gene matches: 3. CDR1 is DFQATT, CDR2 SNEGSKA, per germline (reference sequence). This chain's CDR3 is CSVLAGNEQFF. CDR3 nucleotide sequence: TGCAGTGTCCTAGCGGGTAATGAGCAGTTCTTC.

This clonotype appeared a few times. This CDR3 reads CASSEVRSGEVYTF. For the CDR3, the DNA is TGTGCCAGCAGTGAAGTAAGGTCAGGGGAAGTCTACACCTTC. This chain uses TRBV2 with TRBJ1-2; a possible D gene is TRBD1 (6 bases). The CDR3 extends over 14 amino acids. Germline lookup yields CDR1 SNHLY and CDR2 FYNNEI. Deletions cut 1 base from V and 10 bases from J, with 16 bases between.

This clonotype turned up a few times. The V and J genes are TRBV12-3 or TRBV12-4 and TRBJ2-1, with D unresolved. Trimming removed 7 bases from V and 2 bases from J, with 15 bases in between. The CDR3 length is 15 residues. The DNA of the CDR3 is TGTGCCAGCACCCATGACCTCAGAGCCTACAATGAGCAGTTCTTC. Translated: CASTHDLRAYNEQFF.

This rearrangement joins TRBV11-2 to TRBJ2-7; unclear D gene. The V end lost 5 bases, the J end lost 4 bases, and 12 bases lay between the germline ends. Per the germline V gene, CDR1 is SGHAT and CDR2 is FQNNGV. The CDR3 spans 13 residues. This chain's CDR3 is CASSRDTAYEQYF. The CDR3 coding sequence is TGTGCCAGCAGCCGTGATACAGCATACGAGCAGTACTTC.

The table lists this clonotype with many counts. The chain uses TRBV7-2 and TRBJ1-1; a weak D match, TRBD1 (6 bases). The germline CDR1 and CDR2 sequences are SGHTA and FQGNSA. The CDR3 runs to 15 residues. Trimming cost V 10 bases and J 0 bases, with 18 bases left between them. This CDR3 is CATRPWGGMNTEAFF. In DNA form, the CDR3 reads TGTGCCACCCGGCCTTGGGGGGGCATGAACACTGAAGCTTTCTTT.

For this clonotype: An end of the junction does not agree with germline; a read error may underlie this. This chain joins TRBV7-2 and TRBJ1-2; tentative D call: TRBD1 (5 bases). Germline-derived CDR1 and CDR2 are SGHTA and FQGNSA. This CDR3 comprises 13 residues. CDR3 loop: CAISPGREDGYTF. CDR3 sequence (DNA): TGTGCCATCAGCCCGGGACGGGAGGATGGCTACACCTTC.

This clonotype came up a few times. The chain couples TRBV7-9 to TRBJ1-2; D gene unclear. V was trimmed by 5 bases and J by 4 bases, leaving 14 bases between them. The V gene's germline CDR1 is SEHNR and CDR2 FQNEAQ (reference sequence). The CDR3 consists of 14 residues. This CDR3 reads CASSPSAGLYGYTF. The DNA of the CDR3 is TGTGCCAGCAGCCCAAGCGCCGGCCTCTATGGCTACACCTTC.

The CDR3: CASSRMDSPWEQYV. The CDR3 nucleotides are TGTGCCAGCAGTCGGATGGACAGCCCCTGGGAGCAGTACGTC. V is TRBV28 and J is TRBJ2-7; weak D call: TRBD1 (6 bases). Germline loops: CDR1 MDHEN, CDR2 SYDVKM. The CDR3 loop spans 14 amino acids. The V and J ends lost 5 bases and 7 bases respectively, with 18 bases between them.

The sample holds a few counts of this clonotype. The rearrangement links TRBV4-2 to TRBJ1-1; D unresolved. CDR3 length: 13 residues. CDR1 and CDR2 (germline): LGHNA, YNFKEQ. V lost 4 bases, J lost 7 bases, and 13 bases lay in between. The CDR3 here is CASSPGRVDEAFF. DNA for the CDR3: TGTGCCAGCAGCCCAGGAAGGGTTGATGAAGCTTTCTTT.

In its sample, this clonotype was seen a few times. The chain combines TRBV27 with TRBJ2-1, with D hard to call. This CDR3 has 13 amino acids. Germline V gene sequence: CDR1 MNHEY, CDR2 SMNVEV (reference sequence). The V gene lost 2 bases and the J gene lost 10 bases, with 12 bases spanning the gap. CDR3 DNA sequence: TGTGCCAGCAGTTTAGGCTCCCTCGGAGAGCAGTTCTTC. This sequence encodes CASSLGSLGEQFF.

This clonotype was observed a handful of times. This sequence joins TRBV11-2 and TRBJ2-1; either TRBD1 or TRBD2 may fit D (6 bases each). Germline loops: CDR1 SGHAT, CDR2 FQNNGV. CDR3 length: 13 amino acids. V shed 2 bases and J shed 9 bases, with 11 bases lying between them. The CDR3 loop reads CASSLRGGSEQFF. For the CDR3, the DNA is TGTGCCAGCAGCTTACGAGGGGGGAGTGAGCAGTTCTTC.

This clonotype came up a few times. The chain has TRBV6-1 and TRBJ2-1; no clear D. There are 16 residues in the CDR3. Germline loops: CDR1 MNHNS, CDR2 SASEGT. Trimming took off 6 bases at V and 0 bases at J, with 15 bases between the two ends. CDR3 sequence: CASSPARGASYNEQFF. Here the CDR3 DNA reads TGTGCCAGCAGCCCTGCCCGAGGCGCCTCCTACAATGAGCAGTTCTTC.

V and J are TRBV13 and TRBJ2-3; maybe TRBD2 (7 bases). The CDR3 length is 15 residues. V lost 4 bases and J lost 3, with 14 bases in between. The germline V gene has CDR1 PRHDT and CDR2 FYEKMQ (reference sequence). CDR3 region: CASSSRGALTDTQYF. The CDR3 nucleotides read TGTGCCAGCAGCTCCCGGGGGGCGCTTACAGATACGCAGTATTTT.

This clonotype was picked up a small number of times. The chain has TRBV20-1 and TRBJ2-1, with a weak D call TRBD2 (6 bases). Trimming cost V 0 bases and J 1 base, with 7 bases left between them. The germline V gene has CDR1 DFQATT and CDR2 SNEGSKA (reference sequence). The CDR3 contains 14 residues. The CDR3 nucleotides are TGCAGTGCTAGAGAGGGACTGTCCTACAATGAGCAGTTCTTC. Its translation: CSAREGLSYNEQFF.

Concerning this clonotype: Given a much more abundant clone one base away, this may be a read error. CDR3: CDSSLDTSLRPYEQFF. In DNA form, the CDR3 reads TGTGACAGCAGCTTAGATACGAGTTTGCGGCCTTATGAGCAGTTCTTC. The chain couples TRBV11-3 to TRBJ2-1; D not resolved. The CDR3 sequence is 16 residues long. The germline gives CDR1 SGHNT, CDR2 YENEEA.